The 23 T cell receptor beta chains below all came from one sample that was sequenced in a study of cytomegalovirus exposure and HLA in healthy donors. 60 Vbeta and 13 Jbeta primers were used in PCR. Only in-frame clones appear in the TCRdb table, and some are missing; sequencing was by immunoSEQ multiplex PCR. The data contain about 160,000 clones, around 77% of them singletons. Input material: PBMCs. The receptors come from a woman aged 35 to 49 in good health and CMV-seronegative.

The gene calls are TRBV27 and TRBJ2-7; 7 bases are shared with TRBD1. The CDR3 covers 14 residues. The germline CDR1 and CDR2 sequences are MNHEY and SMNVEV (reference sequence). Trimming at V came to 6 bases and at J to 6 bases, leaving 11 bases not matched to a gene. The chain's CDR3 is CASRTGDGSGEQYF. The CDR3 DNA follows: TGTGCCAGCAGAACAGGGGATGGGAGTGGCGAGCAGTACTTC.

The chain combines TRBV30 with TRBJ2-1; unclear D gene. The V end was cut by 1 base, the J end by 0 bases, with 7 bases between. This CDR3 spans 14 amino acids. Germline lookup yields CDR1 GTSNPN and CDR2 SVGIG (reference sequence). CDR3 sequence reads: CAWSGESSYNEQFF. The CDR3 DNA reads TGTGCCTGGAGTGGAGAAAGCTCCTACAATGAGCAGTTCTTC.

The chain combines TRBV14 with TRBJ2-7; tentative D call: TRBD2 (5 bases). Trimming shortened V by 0 bases and J by 3 bases, and 18 bases separated the two germline ends. This CDR3 has 17 residues. CDR1 is SGHDN, CDR2 FVKESK, per germline. CDR3 DNA sequence: TGTGCCAGCAGCCAAGAAAGGGCGGTTGTGGGGAGCTACGAGCAGTACTTC. This gives the protein CASSQERAVVGSYEQYF.

The J gene is TRBJ2-3, the V gene TRBV4-2; weak D call: TRBD2 (6 bases). The CDR3 length is 16 residues. CDR1 and CDR2 (germline): LGHNA, YNFKEQ. Trimming shortened V by 1 base and J by 1 base, and 12 bases separated the two germline ends. CDR3 region: CASSQVGGTRTDTQYF. Here the CDR3 DNA reads TGTGCCAGCAGCCAAGTTGGCGGGACGCGCACAGATACGCAGTATTTT.

The chain combines TRBV11-3 with TRBJ2-2, with D possibly being TRBD2 (5 bases). Trimming removed 1 base at V and 5 bases at J, with 11 bases between. CDR1 is SGHNT, CDR2 YENEEA, per germline. The CDR3 spans 15 residues. Here the CDR3 reads CASSLARGSTGELFF. CDR3 coding DNA: TGTGCCAGCAGCTTAGCTCGGGGAAGTACCGGGGAGCTGTTTTTT.

V usage is TRBV20-1 and J usage is TRBJ1-1; a possible D gene is TRBD1 (6 bases). Deletions cut 5 bases from V and 6 bases from J, with 10 bases between. The germline gives CDR1 DFQATT, CDR2 SNEGSKA (reference sequence). This CDR3 comprises 11 residues. The chain's CDR3 is CSAPRGSEAFF. The CDR3 DNA reads as TGCAGTGCTCCCAGGGGCTCTGAAGCTTTCTTT.

This clone was seen a single time. This chain uses TRBV5-4 with TRBJ1-4, with TRBD1 as a possible D gene (5 bases). This CDR3 has 17 residues. The germline gives CDR1 SGHNT, CDR2 YYREEE (reference sequence). V was clipped by 4 bases and J by 5 bases, with 21 bases between them. The CDR3 loop reads CASSPGGGSAGNEKLFF. The DNA of the CDR3 is TGTGCCAGCAGCCCCGGGGGGGGATCTGCAGGAAATGAAAAACTGTTTTTT.

V usage is TRBV11-3 and J usage is TRBJ2-3; 8 nucleotides line up with TRBD1. Trimming cost V 1 base and J 6 bases; bases outside gene matches: 6. The germline gives CDR1 SGHNT, CDR2 YENEEA. The length of the CDR3 is 15 residues. The CDR3 reads CASSLGRGRYDTQYF. As DNA, the CDR3 is TGTGCCAGCAGCTTAGGCAGGGGGCGTTACGATACGCAGTATTTT.

The CDR3 sequence is CASSALAGPYNEQFF. The CDR3 DNA reads TGTGCCAGCAGTGCTCTAGCGGGGCCATACAATGAGCAGTTCTTC. The chain uses TRBV6-4 and TRBJ2-1; TRBD2 matches 9 bases. V dropped 4 bases and J dropped 4; count of bases not matched to a gene: 5. CDR1 MRHNA and CDR2 SNTAGT come from the germline V gene. The CDR3 loop spans 15 amino acids.

The V call is TRBV7-2, the J call TRBJ1-1; D possibly corresponds to TRBD1 (6 bases). This CDR3 is 13 amino acids long. Germline CDR1 and CDR2: SGHTA and FQGNSA. The V end was cut by 4 bases, the J end by 7 bases, with 13 bases between. CDR3 sequence (DNA): TGTGCCAGCAGCTACAGGGAAGGAGTTGAAGCTTTCTTT. This gives the protein CASSYREGVEAFF.

The rearrangement links TRBV28 to TRBJ1-5; a weak D match, TRBD1 (5 bases). The CDR3 has 16 residues. Germline values: CDR1 MDHEN, CDR2 SYDVKM. V shed 0 bases and J shed 6 bases, with 15 bases lying between them. CDR3 loop: CASSLWGPGESQPQHF. CDR3 in DNA: TGTGCCAGCAGTTTATGGGGGCCGGGGGAGAGTCAGCCCCAGCATTTT. The full variable domain, with the rest looked up from reference TRBV28 and TRBJ1-5, is DVKVTQSSRYLVKRTGEKVFLECVQDMDHENMFWYRQDPGLGLRLIYFSYDVKMKEKGDIPEGYSVSREKKERFSLILESASTNQTSMYLCASSLWGPGESQPQHFGDGTRLSIL.

The chain employs TRBV5-1 and TRBJ1-1, with a tentative D call TRBD1 (5 bases). Germline V gives CDR1 SGHRS, CDR2 YFSETQ. V lost 4 bases to trimming and J lost 2 bases, with 15 bases between them. The CDR3 sequence is 15 residues long. The CDR3 sequence is CASSPGGASNTEAFF. Written as DNA, the CDR3 is TGCGCCAGCAGCCCCGGCGGGGCCTCAAACACTGAAGCTTTCTTT.

The CDR3 here is CASSFQPLTGVGDNQPQHF. The CDR3 nucleotides are TGTGCCAGCAGCTTCCAGCCCTTGACAGGAGTAGGGGATAATCAGCCCCAGCATTTT. The V gene is TRBV7-8, the J gene TRBJ1-5; D perhaps matches TRBD1 (6 bases). This CDR3 region has 19 residues. V was trimmed by 3 bases and J by 4 bases, leaving 25 bases between them. CDR1 and CDR2 (germline): SGHVS, FQNEAQ.

V and J are TRBV10-2 and TRBJ2-5, with TRBD2 matching 9 bases. V trimming: 8 bases; J trimming: 3 bases; junction bases outside the gene matches: 4. Germline values: CDR1 WSHSY, CDR2 SAAADI. The CDR3 totals 13 residues. CDR3 coding DNA: TGCGCCAGCGAGACTAGCGGAGAAGAGACCCAGTACTTC. This translates into CASETSGEETQYF.

V gene TRBV15 combines with J gene TRBJ2-5; D is unresolved. Per the germline V gene, CDR1 is LNHNV and CDR2 is YYDKDF (reference sequence). With 0 bases removed from V and 4 bases from J, the gap between germline ends came to 9 bases. The CDR3 consists of 14 residues. CDR3: CATSRDELRETQYF. CDR3 bases: TGTGCCACCAGCAGAGACGAGCTTAGAGAGACCCAGTACTTC. The full variable domain, its missing parts supplied by reference TRBV15 and TRBJ2-5, is DAMVIQNPRYQVTQFGKPVTLSCSQTLNHNVMYWYQQKSSQAPKLLFHYYDKDFNNEADTPDNFQSRRPNTSFCFLDIRSPGLGDTAMYLCATSRDELRETQYFGPGTRLLVL.

The table lists this clone with a few counts. The chain links TRBV5-1 to TRBJ1-1, with D possibly TRBD1 on 5 matching bases. V shed 3 bases and J shed 4 bases, with 10 bases lying between them. Germline loops: CDR1 SGHRS, CDR2 YFSETQ. This CDR3 region has 13 residues. CDR3 region: CASSWGATTEAFF. The CDR3 coding sequence is TGCGCCAGCAGCTGGGGCGCAACCACTGAAGCTTTCTTT.

This clone showed up just once. This CDR3 is CASSSYRGTGELFF. In nucleotides, the CDR3 is TGCGCCAGCAGCTCCTACAGGGGAACCGGGGAGCTGTTTTTT. The genes are TRBV5-1 and TRBJ2-2, with TRBD1 matching 7 bases. CDR3 length: 14 amino acids. V gave up 3 bases and J gave up 5 bases; unmatched junction bases: 4. The germline CDR1 and CDR2 sequences are SGHRS and YFSETQ.

This clone showed up just a few times. The gene calls are TRBV5-1 and TRBJ1-2, with 9 bases lining up with TRBD1. The CDR3 is 15 residues long. CDR1 is SGHRS and CDR2 is YFSETQ in the germline V gene. After removal of 1 base from V and 6 bases from J, the junction contained 7 bases not matched to a gene. As DNA, the CDR3 is TGCGCCAGCAGCTTGAATACAGGGGGCCTTGATGGCTACACCTTC. Amino acids: CASSLNTGGLDGYTF.

This rearrangement joins TRBV6-1 to TRBJ2-3; D ambiguous. From germline, CDR1 is MNHNS and CDR2 SASEGT. Trimming pared 2 bases from V and 0 bases from J, leaving 12 bases between. The CDR3 is made up of 16 amino acids. The CDR3 protein is CASSEMTGSSTDTQYF. The CDR3 region has the DNA TGTGCCAGCAGTGAAATGACGGGTTCAAGCACAGATACGCAGTATTTT.

The chain carries TRBV7-2 and TRBJ2-7; 8 bases map to TRBD1. CDR1 and CDR2 from the germline V gene are SGHTA and FQGNSA. This CDR3 comprises 15 residues. V gave up 3 bases and J gave up 7 bases; unmatched junction bases: 11. As DNA, the CDR3 is TGTGCCAGCAGCTTTAGGGACAGGCGGAGGGGGGAGCAGTACTTC. The encoded protein is CASSFRDRRRGEQYF.

The chain recombines TRBV6-5 with TRBJ2-7; perhaps TRBD1 as D (6 bases). CDR1 is MNHEY, CDR2 SVGAGI, per germline. The length of the CDR3 is 15 residues. Trimming took off 1 base at V and 0 bases at J, with 10 bases between the two ends. The CDR3 DNA reads TGTGCCAGCAGTTACTACCAGGGGAACTCCTACGAGCAGTACTTC. Protein sequence: CASSYYQGNSYEQYF.

The rearrangement uses TRBV29-1 and TRBJ2-3; 7 nucleotides align to TRBD2. This CDR3 has 13 residues. V trimming: 7 bases; J trimming: 2 bases; junction bases outside the gene matches: 6. Germline values: CDR1 SQVTM, CDR2 ANQGSEA. CDR3 sequence: CSAPAGLTDTQYF. In nucleotides, the CDR3 is TGCAGCGCCCCAGCGGGGCTCACAGATACGCAGTATTTT.

The V call is TRBV6-5, the J call TRBJ2-7; no clear D gene. The CDR3 extends over 13 amino acids. V shed 4 bases and J shed 5 bases, with 12 bases lying between them. The germline CDR1 and CDR2 sequences are MNHEY and SVGAGI. This chain's CDR3 is CASSLAGTHEQYF. The DNA of the CDR3 is TGTGCCAGCAGTTTGGCAGGAACCCACGAGCAGTACTTC.